At least ten counts were recorded for the clone carrying this T cell receptor beta chain. Its specificity is unknown. One end of the junction varies from germline; a read error may be responsible. Samples came from axillary lymph nodes draining the breast cancer. TCRdb re-called the multiplex PCR reads with MiXCR, one entry per CDR3 protein. The table lists fewer than 200,000 distinct CDR3 sequences, 30% to 35% of them singletons. The sample belongs to a study of breast tumors, draining lymph nodes, adjacent tissues. Study results and limitations: Data fit most tumor T cells coming from lymph node, expanding in tumor. Tumor and nontumor repertoires were significantly more similar in luminal-like than in basal-like breast cancer.

CDR1 is LGHNA and CDR2 is YNFKEQ in the germline V gene. CDR3 length: 14 residues. Material for sequencing was axillary lymph node tissue. The chain links TRBV4-2 to TRBJ1-2, with D possibly TRBD1 on 5 matching bases. This clonotype originated in a female donor with breast cancer. Some clones in this sample may be carry-over from other donors' samples. CDR3 residues: CASSEEARGRGYTF. The CDR3 DNA reads as TGTGCCAGCAGCGAAGAGGCTCGGGGGAGGGGCTACACCTTC.